Shown below are 27 T cell receptor beta chains from a single sample sequenced in a study of vaccination and CD4 T cells after COVID-19. Antigens for these TCRs are unknown. Once obtained from cultured CD4+ T cells, the DNA was sequenced using the Oncomine TCR Beta short-read assay. MiXCR, run by TCRdb on the PCR reads, gives a single entry per CDR3 protein. The sample consists of 15,000 or so distinct CDR3 sequences, 65% to 85% of them appearing once. Described treatment: roughly 11-day PBMC culture with coronavirus spike peptide pools or control peptides (ViraFEST assay). Sequencing was done on a sample of CD4+ T cells from blood, cultured in vitro. All receptors come from a human donor who had recovered from COVID-19.

The chain recombines TRBV27 with TRBJ2-7; D tentatively reads TRBD1 or TRBD2 (5 bases each). V lost 6 bases and J lost 2, with 14 bases in between. Germline loops: CDR1 MNHEY, CDR2 SMNVEV (reference sequence). This CDR3 is built from 14 residues. The DNA of the CDR3 is TGTGCCAGCAGCCGGACGGGGACCCCCTACGAGCAGTACTTC. It is translated as CASSRTGTPYEQYF.

In this sample, this clonotype is medium-sized. One end of the junction varies from germline; a read error may be responsible. This chain joins TRBV7-2 and TRBJ2-1; D perhaps matches TRBD2 (5 bases). The length of the CDR3 is 13 residues. Germline V gives CDR1 SGHTA, CDR2 FQGNSA. Here the CDR3 reads CASSYYEGPPSIF. CDR3 nucleotides: TGTGCCAGCTCTTATTATGAGGGCCCACCAAGCATCTTC.

The chain has TRBV6-2 or TRBV6-3 and TRBJ1-1; 8 bases agree with TRBD1. V gave up 2 bases and J gave up 5 bases; unmatched junction bases: 7. CDR1 is MNHEY, CDR2 SVGEGT, per germline. The CDR3 is 15 residues long. CDR3 coding DNA: TGTGCCAGCAGTTACGGCAGGGGGCGCGGAACTGAAGCTTTCTTT. Protein product: CASSYGRGRGTEAFF.

The genes are TRBV20-1 and TRBJ2-2, with TRBD2 matching 9 bases. Germline V gene lookup returns CDR1 DFQATT and CDR2 SNEGSKA (reference sequence). Unmatched junction bases numbered 5, after V lost 0 bases and J lost 0 bases. The CDR3 totals 17 residues. The CDR3 loop reads CSARDQGLASNTGELFF. The CDR3 nucleotides are TGCAGTGCTAGAGATCAGGGACTAGCCTCGAACACCGGGGAGCTGTTTTTT.

This chain joins TRBV20-1 and TRBJ1-6; tentatively, D is TRBD1 (6 bases). Germline CDR1 is DFQATT and CDR2 is SNEGSKA (reference sequence). V dropped 5 bases and J dropped 10 bases, with 21 bases sitting between them. CDR3 length: 15 amino acids. The CDR3 DNA is TGCAGTGCTGTCCGAGTGGGGGCGAGAGCGTCACCCCTCCACTTT. This encodes CSAVRVGARASPLHF.

The chain recombines TRBV20-1 with TRBJ2-7; TRBD2 might be the D (6 bases). In germline, CDR1 is DFQATT, CDR2 SNEGSKA (reference sequence). The germline V and J ends were trimmed by 1 base and 1 base, with 8 bases remaining between them. The CDR3 spans 13 residues. The CDR3, as DNA: TGCAGTGCTAGAGTCGGGGGATCCTACGAGCAGTACTTC. Translating gives CSARVGGSYEQYF.

In its sample, this clonotype is medium-sized. The germline gene is not matched at one end of the junction; a read error may be the cause. The DNA of the CDR3 is TGTGCTAGCAGCCTGGGGTCAAACTACGAGCAGTACTTC. Protein sequence: CASSLGSNYEQYF. The chain joins TRBV7-7 to TRBJ2-7; D remains unclear. The CDR3 runs 13 residues. The germline V gene has CDR1 SSHAT and CDR2 FNYEAQ (reference sequence).

Turning to this clonotype: Mismatch with germline at one junction end may stem from a read error. The J gene is TRBJ2-5, the V gene TRBV5-4; no clear D. The V gene's germline CDR1 is SGHNT and CDR2 YYREEE (reference sequence). The CDR3 sequence is 15 residues long. Here the CDR3 DNA reads TGTGCCAGCAGCTTGCTTGTCGGAAGCCAAGAGACCCAGCACTTC. It specifies CASSLLVGSQETQHF. Combining the CDR3 with reference TRBV5-4 and TRBJ2-5 gives the whole variable domain ETGVTQSPTHLIKTRGQQVTLRCSSQSGHNTVSWYQQALGQGPQFIFQYYREEENGRGNFPPRFSGLQFPNYSSELNVNALELDDSALYLCASSLLVGSQETQHFGPGTRLLVL.

The V call is TRBV6-1, the J call TRBJ1-3, with D perhaps matching TRBD1 (5 bases). The V gene's germline CDR1 is MNHNS and CDR2 SASEGT. V was cut by 3 bases and J by 3 bases, with 12 bases left in between. This CDR3 is built from 15 residues. In DNA, the CDR3 is TGTGCCAGCAGTGAGGGTTCAGGGTATGGAAACACCATATATTTT. Its protein is CASSEGSGYGNTIYF.

The chain links TRBV9 to TRBJ2-1; TRBD1 matches at 7 bases. This CDR3 is 15 amino acids long. Germline lookup yields CDR1 SGDLS and CDR2 YYNGEE. Losses at the gene ends were 4 bases for V and 1 base for J; bases not matched to a gene: 5. CDR3 amino acids: CASSLRQGSYNEQFF. The DNA of the CDR3 is TGTGCCAGCAGCTTACGACAGGGTTCCTACAATGAGCAGTTCTTC.

The genes are TRBV4-2 and TRBJ1-6, with no clear D. Germline V gives CDR1 LGHNA, CDR2 YNFKEQ. The V end was cut by 0 bases, the J end by 8 bases, with 14 bases between. The CDR3 extends over 16 amino acids. CDR3 sequence (DNA): TGTGCCAGCAGCCAAGATAGTGCAGGAACGCATTCACCCCTCCACTTT. Translated: CASSQDSAGTHSPLHF.

The chain links TRBV20-1 to TRBJ2-1; the match to TRBD2 covers 8 bases. CDR1 DFQATT and CDR2 SNEGSKA come from the germline V gene (reference sequence). CDR3 size: 16 residues. The ends lost 0 bases at V and 4 bases at J; junction bases unmatched: 8. CDR3 amino acids: CSARDISSGLYNEQFF. DNA for the CDR3: TGCAGTGCTAGAGATATTTCTAGCGGGCTGTACAATGAGCAGTTCTTC.

The chain has TRBV19 and TRBJ1-1, with D uncertain. This CDR3 is 14 amino acids long. V dropped 3 bases and J dropped 2 bases, with 10 bases sitting between them. The germline V gene has CDR1 LNHDA and CDR2 SQIVND (reference sequence). CDR3 sequence: CASSIPGVNTEAFF. The CDR3 region has the DNA TGTGCCAGTAGTATTCCAGGAGTAAACACTGAAGCTTTCTTT.

This clonotype appeared a single time. The rearrangement links TRBV6-2 or TRBV6-3 to TRBJ2-2; no definite D call. Germline V gene lookup returns CDR1 MNHEY and CDR2 SVGEGT. The CDR3 has 12 amino acids. V was pared by 5 bases and J by 6 bases, with 7 bases between. CDR3 DNA: TGTGCCAGCAGTCCGCCTGCCGGGGAGCTGTTTTTT. Its protein is CASSPPAGELFF.

V gene TRBV6-1 combines with J gene TRBJ1-5; 11 positions match TRBD1. The germline CDR1 and CDR2 sequences are MNHNS and SASEGT. V trimming: 5 bases; J trimming: 4 bases; junction bases outside the gene matches: 7. The CDR3 spans 16 residues. The CDR3 DNA sequence: TGTGCCAGCAGTCCCGGGACAGGGGGAGGAAATCAGCCCCAGCATTTT. Protein sequence: CASSPGTGGGNQPQHF.

The chain links TRBV6-2 or TRBV6-3 to TRBJ2-7; TRBD1 agrees at 11 bases. The CDR3 consists of 15 residues. Looked up from germline, CDR1 is MNHEY and CDR2 is SVGEGT. With 2 bases clipped from V and 5 bases from J, the junction kept 5 bases outside the gene matches. CDR3 sequence reads: CASSYGGQGGDEQYF. CDR3 bases: TGTGCCAGCAGTTACGGGGGACAGGGGGGAGACGAGCAGTACTTC.

The chain has TRBV15 and TRBJ2-1; 9 bases agree with TRBD1. V was pared by 4 bases and J by 7 bases, with 8 bases of the junction left unmatched. CDR1 is LNHNV, CDR2 YYDKDF, per germline (reference sequence). The CDR3 has 15 residues. The CDR3 DNA follows: TGTGCCACCAGCACCACCGGGACAGGGATGAATGAGCAGTTCTTC. Amino acids: CATSTTGTGMNEQFF.

The chain is built from TRBV7-9 and TRBJ2-7; D may be TRBD2 (6 bases). CDR1 is SEHNR, CDR2 FQNEAQ, per germline (reference sequence). The V end lost 6 bases, the J end lost 3 bases, and 18 bases lay between the germline ends. This CDR3 spans 15 amino acids. The CDR3 loop reads CASSPTWGRHYEQYF. The CDR3 bases are TGTGCCAGCAGTCCGACCTGGGGGAGGCACTACGAGCAGTACTTC.

The rearrangement joins TRBV7-2 to TRBJ2-3, with a weak D call TRBD2 (6 bases). CDR3 size: 15 residues. Germline V lookup: CDR1 SGHTA, CDR2 FQGNSA. V was clipped by 1 base and J by 5 bases, with 13 bases between them. This CDR3 is CASSLGGSGGDTQYF. In DNA form, the CDR3 reads TGTGCCAGCAGCTTAGGCGGTAGCGGAGGAGATACGCAGTATTTT.

The chain couples TRBV5-1 to TRBJ1-6; D is perhaps TRBD1 (5 bases). This CDR3 is 12 amino acids long. CDR1 is SGHRS, CDR2 YFSETQ, per germline. For the CDR3, the DNA is TGCGCTCCCCCGGGGCTAGGTTCACCCCTCCACTTT. Translated, it gives CAPPGLGSPLHF.

The rearrangement links TRBV29-1 to TRBJ2-7, with 11 bases that match TRBD1. This CDR3 is 12 amino acids long. Germline V gives CDR1 SQVTM, CDR2 ANQGSEA. V lost 6 bases and J lost 5; bases outside the gene matches: 3. CDR3 DNA sequence: TGCAGCGTGGACAGGGGGCAGAACGAGCAGTACTTC. This gives the protein CSVDRGQNEQYF.

This clonotype was seen just once. The gene calls are TRBV7-3 and TRBJ2-1, with 12 positions matching TRBD2. Germline CDR1 and CDR2: SGHTA and FQGTGA. The CDR3 consists of 15 residues. The V segment lost 5 bases and the J segment 2 bases; nucleotides outside the gene matches: 1. This chain's CDR3 is CASSTSGRTYNEQFF. DNA for the CDR3: TGTGCCAGCAGCACTAGCGGGAGGACCTACAATGAGCAGTTCTTC.

This chain links TRBV28 with TRBJ2-2, with 7 bases fitting TRBD2. This CDR3 is 15 amino acids long. With V trimmed by 2 bases and J by 1 base, 1 base remained unmatched. Per germline, CDR1 MDHEN and CDR2 SYDVKM. The CDR3 region has the DNA TGTGCCAGCAGTTTAGCGGGAGAGAACACCGGGGAGCTGTTTTTT. It encodes CASSLAGENTGELFF.

This rearrangement joins TRBV6-5 to TRBJ1-5; TRBD1 is a possible D gene (6 bases). V lost 2 bases to trimming and J lost 2 bases, with 10 bases between them. The CDR3 sequence is 15 residues long. Germline V gene data show CDR1 as MNHEY and CDR2 as SVGAGI. CDR3 sequence (DNA): TGTGCCAGCAGTTACGGGGGGGCTGGCAATCAGCCCCAGCATTTT. Amino acid sequence: CASSYGGAGNQPQHF.

This chain connects TRBV2 to TRBJ1-1; perhaps TRBD1 as D (6 bases). V lost 5 bases and J 3 bases, leaving 10 bases between the germline ends. Per the germline V gene, CDR1 is SNHLY and CDR2 is FYNNEI. This CDR3 has 13 residues. The DNA of the CDR3 is TGTGCCAGCAGTTTACAGGGTTACACTGAAGCTTTCTTT. As protein: CASSLQGYTEAFF.

This chain joins TRBV20-1 and TRBJ2-5; possible D gene TRBD2, 5 bases. V shed 0 bases and J shed 5 bases, with 13 bases lying between them. Germline V gene data show CDR1 as DFQATT and CDR2 as SNEGSKA (reference sequence). The CDR3 runs to 14 residues. The CDR3 DNA sequence: TGCAGTGCTAGAGATCCTACTAGTACGGAGACCCAGTACTTC. Its translation is CSARDPTSTETQYF.

This sequence joins TRBV20-1 and TRBJ1-1, with a tentative D call TRBD1 (5 bases). The CDR3 covers 14 residues. The germline V and J ends were trimmed by 1 base and 2 bases, with 11 bases remaining between them. Germline loops: CDR1 DFQATT, CDR2 SNEGSKA (reference sequence). CDR3 nucleotide sequence: TGCAGTGCTAGAGTTGGGGGGAGAAACACTGAAGCTTTCTTT. Residues: CSARVGGRNTEAFF.